Presented here are 13 T cell receptor beta chains from one specimen sequenced in a study of T cell responses to AZD1222 COVID-19 vaccine. Assay: immunoSEQ multiplex PCR; the TCRdb copy retains only in-frame clones and omits some. In the table there are some 140,000 clones, over 90% of which are singletons. Sequencing used peripheral blood, obtained on day 0 of AZD1222 vaccination. The receptors were sampled from an adult in good health.

The chain has TRBV5-1 and TRBJ1-2; perhaps TRBD1 as D (5 bases). CDR1 is SGHRS, CDR2 YFSETQ, per germline. The V end was cut by 0 bases, the J end by 8 bases, with 8 bases between. The CDR3 is 12 residues long. CDR3 nucleotide sequence: TGCGCCAGCAGCTTGGAAGGGGTCGGCTACACCTTC. This codes for CASSLEGVGYTF.

The sample holds one count of this clone. V gene TRBV11-2 combines with J gene TRBJ1-1; D is unclear. Looked up from germline, CDR1 is SGHAT and CDR2 is FQNNGV. V was cut by 1 base and J by 3 bases, with 6 bases left in between. The CDR3 sequence is 13 residues long. CDR3: CASSLVGYTEAFF. CDR3 nucleotides: TGTGCCAGCAGCTTAGTAGGATACACTGAAGCTTTCTTT.

This clone appeared a few times. The V and J genes are TRBV19 and TRBJ1-1; D possibly corresponds to TRBD1 (5 bases). Germline V gene sequence: CDR1 LNHDA, CDR2 SQIVND (reference sequence). V was cut by 7 bases and J by 11 bases, with 20 bases left in between. This CDR3 has 13 amino acids. CDR3 in amino acids: CASTLGGRRRAFF. CDR3 DNA sequence: TGTGCCAGTACCCTGGGGGGTAGACGACGGGCTTTCTTT.

The rearrangement joins TRBV2 to TRBJ2-7; D unclear. CDR1 SNHLY and CDR2 FYNNEI come from the germline V gene. The V end was cut by 4 bases, the J end by 4 bases, with 5 bases between. CDR3 length: 11 amino acids. The CDR3, as DNA: TGTGCCAGCAGTGCGGCGTACGAGCAGTACTTC. Amino acid sequence: CASSAAYEQYF.

The J gene is TRBJ1-2, the V gene TRBV10-1; possibly TRBD1 for D (5 bases). V gave up 0 bases and J gave up 4 bases, with 18 bases separating them. Germline values: CDR1 WNHNN, CDR2 SYGVQD (reference sequence). This CDR3 region has 17 residues. CDR3 protein: CASSESWKGLVSYGYTF. CDR3 nucleotide sequence: TGCGCCAGCAGTGAGTCGTGGAAGGGGTTGGTAAGCTATGGCTACACCTTC.

This chain connects TRBV5-4 to TRBJ1-2; 7 bases fit TRBD1. The ends lost 4 bases at V and 5 bases at J; junction bases unmatched: 8. CDR3 length equals 14 residues. CDR1 is SGHNT, CDR2 YYREEE, per germline (reference sequence). CDR3 region: CASSPVGQLYGYTF. CDR3 DNA sequence: TGTGCCAGCAGCCCGGTGGGACAGCTATATGGCTACACCTTC.

This chain connects TRBV4-2 to TRBJ2-7; D tentatively fits TRBD1 or TRBD2 (6 bases each). The CDR3 contains 16 residues. From germline, CDR1 is LGHNA and CDR2 YNFKEQ. Trimming cost V 0 bases and J 2 bases, with 14 bases left between them. The CDR3 loop is CASSQERGGPTYEQYF. In DNA form, the CDR3 reads TGTGCCAGCAGCCAAGAACGAGGGGGGCCCACCTACGAGCAGTACTTC.

The CDR3 nucleotides read TGTGCCAGCAGTTTACCCGGGCACCAAGGGAGGGAAAAACTGTTTTTT. Residues: CASSLPGHQGREKLFF. The V gene is TRBV28, the J gene TRBJ1-4; D ambiguous. The germline gives CDR1 MDHEN, CDR2 SYDVKM. The CDR3 has 16 amino acids. The germline V and J ends were trimmed by 2 bases and 8 bases, with 18 bases remaining between them.

The chain combines TRBV7-9 with TRBJ2-2, with D possibly TRBD1 on 6 matching bases. CDR1 and CDR2 from the germline V gene are SEHNR and FQNEAQ (reference sequence). The CDR3 spans 16 residues. Trimming took 1 base from V and 1 from J, leaving 10 bases between them. In nucleotides, the CDR3 is TGTGCCAGCAGCTTAGGGGGGCCATGGAACACCGGGGAGCTGTTTTTT. Translation gives CASSLGGPWNTGELFF.

The J gene is TRBJ2-6, the V gene TRBV7-3; D call uncertain. V lost 5 bases, J lost 0 bases, and 8 bases lay in between. The CDR3 consists of 15 residues. CDR1 SGHTA and CDR2 FQGTGA come from the germline V gene. In nucleotides, the CDR3 is TGTGCCAGCAGCCCCTTAGCCTCTGGGGCCAACGTCCTGACTTTC. Encoded protein: CASSPLASGANVLTF.

CDR3 loop: CASTGLAVHEQFF. CDR3 coding DNA: TGTGCCAGCACTGGACTAGCGGTCCATGAGCAGTTCTTC. The genes are TRBV12-3 or TRBV12-4 and TRBJ2-1; 10 nucleotides align to TRBD2. CDR3 length: 13 residues. The junction had 5 bases not matched to a gene; V was cut back by 7 bases and J by 8 bases.

The chain links TRBV9 to TRBJ1-6; weak D call: TRBD1 (6 bases). V was trimmed by 0 bases and J by 7 bases, leaving 11 bases between them. Germline-derived CDR1 and CDR2 are SGDLS and YYNGEE. The CDR3 has 15 residues. The CDR3 DNA sequence: TGTGCCAGCAGCGTAGGTACAGGGTCGAATTCACCCCTCCACTTT. Its translation: CASSVGTGSNSPLHF.

V gene TRBV6-5 combines with J gene TRBJ2-7; D is unclear. From germline, CDR1 is MNHEY and CDR2 SVGAGI. The CDR3 covers 12 residues. Between the trimmed V and J ends, which lost 8 bases and 4 bases, there was a span of 12 bases. The CDR3 nucleotides read TGTGCCAGCCAGAATCCTCAGTACGAGCAGTACTTC. It yields the protein CASQNPQYEQYF.